This T cell receptor (beta chain) was documented in a study of cytomegalovirus exposure and HLA in healthy donors. Notes on the study in general: A later analysis linked 15,000 to 20,000 TCR beta sequences to HLA alleles at 0.05 false discovery rate. There were reportedly fewer N-insertions in an Asian-associated ancestry cluster than the approximately 670-donor mean, in a later analysis.

PCR amplification relied on 60 Vbeta primers (plus 13 Jbeta primers). Some clones are missing from TCRdb's copy, which holds only in-frame ones; the method was immunoSEQ multiplex PCR. The table lists roughly 120,000 clones. Comment on this clone: Its matching antigen is unknown.

Germline V gene data show CDR1 as SNHLY and CDR2 as FYNNEI. CDR3 length: 13 residues. Trimming left V 3 bases short and J 7 bases short, with 12 bases between. The source material was PBMCs. The receptor was derived from a man aged 25-45 years in good health and CMV-seronegative. The chain uses TRBV2 and TRBJ1-2; D not certain. In nucleotides, the CDR3 is TGTGCCAGCAGTGAGGGCCAGATGGGTGGCTACACCTTC. Protein sequence: CASSEGQMGGYTF.